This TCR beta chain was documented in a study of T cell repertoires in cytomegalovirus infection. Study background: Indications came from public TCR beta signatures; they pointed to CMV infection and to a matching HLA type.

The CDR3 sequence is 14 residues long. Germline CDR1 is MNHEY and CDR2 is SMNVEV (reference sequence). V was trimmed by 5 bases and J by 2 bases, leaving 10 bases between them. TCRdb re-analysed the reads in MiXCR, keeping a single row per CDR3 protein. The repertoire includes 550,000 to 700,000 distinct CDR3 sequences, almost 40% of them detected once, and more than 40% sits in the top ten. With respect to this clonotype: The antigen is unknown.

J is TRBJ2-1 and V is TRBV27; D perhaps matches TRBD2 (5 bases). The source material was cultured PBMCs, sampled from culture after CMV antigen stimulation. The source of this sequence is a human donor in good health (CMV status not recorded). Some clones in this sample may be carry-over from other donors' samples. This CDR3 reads CASSPRTAYNEQFF. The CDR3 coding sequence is TGTGCCAGCAGTCCCCGGACTGCCTACAATGAGCAGTTCTTC.